Given below is one T cell receptor (beta chain) in context. The data originate from a study of blood T cells in healthy people across ages. Through a sample-barcoded 5' primer and a J-beta primer mix, a second PCR was run for roughly 6 to 11 cycles. TCRdb re-analysed the 5' RACE reads in MiXCR, keeping a single row per CDR3 protein. The data contain about 1.4 million distinct CDR3 sequences, 59% of them singletons. This CDR3 has 17 residues. The germline V and J ends were trimmed by 0 bases and 4 bases, with 18 bases remaining between them. The germline V gene encodes CDR1 SGHRS and CDR2 YFSETQ. This receptor was taken from a man younger than 30 in good health. The chain couples TRBV5-1 to TRBJ2-3, with a weak D call TRBD2 (6 bases). The sequenced material came from blood. CDR3 protein: CASSLVAVHGSPDTQYF. The CDR3 DNA sequence: TGCGCCAGCAGCTTGGTGGCTGTACACGGGAGTCCAGATACGCAGTATTTT.